This TCR beta chain is from a study of PD-1 blockade in mismatch repair-deficient tumors. General study results and limits: Rapid post-treatment expansion, then contraction, generally preceding radiologic response, marked tumor-resident clones.

PCR or immunohistochemistry showed mismatch repair deficiency in every enrolled patient. TCRs were sequenced from three patients responding to pembrolizumab. The germline gives CDR1 MDHEN, CDR2 SYDVKM. This CDR3 spans 14 amino acids. V lost 6 bases and J lost 7; bases outside the gene matches: 6. A word on this clone: The antigen is unknown.

Sequencing was performed with immunoSEQ multiplex PCR; in TCRdb, only in-frame clones are kept and a portion is missing. The sample records around 62,000 clones, approximately 80% being singletons. The sequence was collected from an adult with mismatch repair-deficient cancer. The material sequenced was peripheral blood, taken 2 weeks after starting pembrolizumab. V gene TRBV28 combines with J gene TRBJ2-1, with 10 nucleotides matching TRBD2. The CDR3 DNA sequence: TGTGCCAGCAGGTCTAGCGGGAGCCATAATGAGCAGTTCTTC. Its protein product is CASRSSGSHNEQFF.